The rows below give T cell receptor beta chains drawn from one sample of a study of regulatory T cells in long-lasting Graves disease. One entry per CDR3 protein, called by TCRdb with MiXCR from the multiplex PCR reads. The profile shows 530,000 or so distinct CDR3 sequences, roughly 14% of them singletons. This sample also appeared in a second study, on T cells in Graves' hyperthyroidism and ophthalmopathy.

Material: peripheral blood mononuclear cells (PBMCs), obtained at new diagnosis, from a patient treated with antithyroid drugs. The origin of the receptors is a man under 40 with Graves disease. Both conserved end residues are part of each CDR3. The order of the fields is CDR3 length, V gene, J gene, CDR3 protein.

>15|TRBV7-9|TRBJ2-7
CASSLDLAGSYEQYF
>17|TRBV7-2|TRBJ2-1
CASSLVPAGGPRDEQFF
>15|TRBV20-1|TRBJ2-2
CSAATGTGTGGELFF
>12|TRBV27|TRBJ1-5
CASSFLQGPQHF
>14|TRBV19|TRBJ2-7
CASTRVAGVEEQYF
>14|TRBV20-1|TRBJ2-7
CSAREGGGTYEQYF
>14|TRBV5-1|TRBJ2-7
CASSSGGLGYEQHF
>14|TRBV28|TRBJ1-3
CASLQGFYGNTIYF
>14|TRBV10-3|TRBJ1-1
CAISEGAGKTEAFF
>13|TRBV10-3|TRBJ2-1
CAISEREGNEQFF
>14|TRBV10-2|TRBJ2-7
CATKGGMSSYEQYF
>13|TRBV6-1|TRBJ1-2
CASSNRGAYGYTF
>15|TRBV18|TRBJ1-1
CASSPQSTPNTEAFF